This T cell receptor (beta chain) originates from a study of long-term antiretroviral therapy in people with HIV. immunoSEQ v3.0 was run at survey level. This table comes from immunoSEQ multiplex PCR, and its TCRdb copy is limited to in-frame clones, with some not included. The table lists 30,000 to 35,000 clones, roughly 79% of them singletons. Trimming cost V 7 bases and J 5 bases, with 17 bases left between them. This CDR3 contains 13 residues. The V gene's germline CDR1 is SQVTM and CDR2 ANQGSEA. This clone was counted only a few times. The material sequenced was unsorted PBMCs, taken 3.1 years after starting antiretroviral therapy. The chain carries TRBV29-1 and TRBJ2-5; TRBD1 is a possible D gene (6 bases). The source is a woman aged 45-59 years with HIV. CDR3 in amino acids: CSAIQGGGETQYF. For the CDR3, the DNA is TGCAGCGCAATCCAAGGGGGTGGGGAGACCCAGTACTTC.